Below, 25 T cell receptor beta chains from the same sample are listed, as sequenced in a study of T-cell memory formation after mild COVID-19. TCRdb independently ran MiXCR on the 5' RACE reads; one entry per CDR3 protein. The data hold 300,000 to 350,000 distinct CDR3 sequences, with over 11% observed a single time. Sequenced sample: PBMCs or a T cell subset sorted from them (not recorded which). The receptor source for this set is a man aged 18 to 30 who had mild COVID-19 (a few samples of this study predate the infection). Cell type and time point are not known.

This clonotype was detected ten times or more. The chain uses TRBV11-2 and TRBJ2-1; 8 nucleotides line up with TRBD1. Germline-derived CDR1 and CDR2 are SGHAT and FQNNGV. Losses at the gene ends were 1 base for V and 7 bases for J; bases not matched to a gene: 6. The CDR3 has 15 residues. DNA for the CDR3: TGTGCCAGCAGCTTAGGTCAGGGGGCGGGTAATGAGCAGTTCTTC. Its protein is CASSLGQGAGNEQFF. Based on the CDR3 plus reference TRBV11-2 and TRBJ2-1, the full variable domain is EAGVAQSPRYKIIEKRQSVAFWCNPISGHATLYWYQQILGQGPKLLIQFQNNGVVDDSQLPKDRFSAERLKGVDSTLKIQPAKLEDSAVYLCASSLGQGAGNEQFFGPGTRLTVL.

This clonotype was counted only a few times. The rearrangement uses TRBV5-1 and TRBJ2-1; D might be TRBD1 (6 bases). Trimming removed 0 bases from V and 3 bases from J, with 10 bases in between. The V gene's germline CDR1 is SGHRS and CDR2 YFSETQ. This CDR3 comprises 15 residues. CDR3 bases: TGCGCCAGCAGCTTGGATACAGGGCTCTACAATGAGCAGTTCTTC. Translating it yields CASSLDTGLYNEQFF.

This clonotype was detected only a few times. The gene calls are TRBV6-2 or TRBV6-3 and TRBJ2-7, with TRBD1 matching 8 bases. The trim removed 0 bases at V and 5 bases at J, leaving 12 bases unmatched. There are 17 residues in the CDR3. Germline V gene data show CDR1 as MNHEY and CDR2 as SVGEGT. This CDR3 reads CASSYSIRTGRTHEQYV. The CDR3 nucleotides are TGTGCCAGCAGTTACTCGATTAGGACAGGGAGGACCCACGAGCAGTACGTC.

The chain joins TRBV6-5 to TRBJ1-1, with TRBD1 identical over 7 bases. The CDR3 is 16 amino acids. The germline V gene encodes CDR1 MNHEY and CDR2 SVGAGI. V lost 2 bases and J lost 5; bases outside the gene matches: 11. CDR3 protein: CASSYGSPEGQTEAFF. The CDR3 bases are TGTGCCAGCAGTTACGGAAGTCCGGAGGGACAGACTGAAGCTTTCTTT.

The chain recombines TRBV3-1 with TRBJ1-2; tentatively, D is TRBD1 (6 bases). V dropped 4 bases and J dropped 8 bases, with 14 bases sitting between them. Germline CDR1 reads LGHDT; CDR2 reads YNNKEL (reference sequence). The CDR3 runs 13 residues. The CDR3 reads CASSPPTGSGYTF. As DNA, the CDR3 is TGTGCCAGCAGCCCACCAACAGGGAGCGGCTACACCTTC.

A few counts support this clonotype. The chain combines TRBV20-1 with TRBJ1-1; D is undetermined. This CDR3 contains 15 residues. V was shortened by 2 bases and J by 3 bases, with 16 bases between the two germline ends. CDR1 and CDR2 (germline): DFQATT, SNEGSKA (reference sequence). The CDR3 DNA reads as TGCAGTGCTAGAATGCCAGCTAGAGCGGACACTGAAGCTTTCTTT. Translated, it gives CSARMPARADTEAFF.

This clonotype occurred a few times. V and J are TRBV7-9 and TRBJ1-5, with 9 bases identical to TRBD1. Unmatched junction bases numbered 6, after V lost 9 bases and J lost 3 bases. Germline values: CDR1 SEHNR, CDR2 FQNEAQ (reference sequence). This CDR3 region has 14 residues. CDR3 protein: CASGRQGDNQPQHF. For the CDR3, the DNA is TGTGCCAGTGGGAGACAGGGGGACAATCAGCCCCAGCATTTT.

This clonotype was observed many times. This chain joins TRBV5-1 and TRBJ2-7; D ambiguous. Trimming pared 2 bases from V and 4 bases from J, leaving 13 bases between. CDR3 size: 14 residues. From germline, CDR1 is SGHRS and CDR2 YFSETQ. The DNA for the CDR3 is TGCGCCAGCAGCTTAAGTCCCGGGCAGTACGAGCAGTACGTC. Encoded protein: CASSLSPGQYEQYV.

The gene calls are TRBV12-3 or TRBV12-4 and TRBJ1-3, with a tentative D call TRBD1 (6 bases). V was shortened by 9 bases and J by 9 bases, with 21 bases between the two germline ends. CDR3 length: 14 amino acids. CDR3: CASSPDRGAGTIYF. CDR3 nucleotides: TGTGCCAGTAGCCCCGACCGGGGGGCAGGCACCATATATTTT.

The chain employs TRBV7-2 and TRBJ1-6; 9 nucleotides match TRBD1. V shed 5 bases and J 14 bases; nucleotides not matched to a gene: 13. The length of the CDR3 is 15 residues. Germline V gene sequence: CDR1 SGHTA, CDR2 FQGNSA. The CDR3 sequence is CASSRTRTGDQALHF. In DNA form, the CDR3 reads TGTGCCAGCAGCCGAACACGGACAGGGGATCAGGCCCTCCACTTT. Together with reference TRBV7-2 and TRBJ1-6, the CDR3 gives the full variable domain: GAGVSQSPSNKVTEKGKDVELRCDPISGHTALYWYRQSLGQGLEFLIYFQGNSAPDKSGLPSDRFSAERTGGSVSTLTIQRTQQEDSAVYLCASSRTRTGDQALHFGNGTRLTVT.

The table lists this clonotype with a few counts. The CDR3 sequence is CASSSKAPNYGYTF. DNA for the CDR3: TGTGCCAGCAGCTCGAAAGCCCCGAACTATGGCTACACCTTC. The rearrangement links TRBV11-2 to TRBJ1-2; D is unclear. This CDR3 is 14 amino acids long. V lost 4 bases and J lost 2, with 11 bases in between. Germline V CDR1 and CDR2: SGHAT, FQNNGV.

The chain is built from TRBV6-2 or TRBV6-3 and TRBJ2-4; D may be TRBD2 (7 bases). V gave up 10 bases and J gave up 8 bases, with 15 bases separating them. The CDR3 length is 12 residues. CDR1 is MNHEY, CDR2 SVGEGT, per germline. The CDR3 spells CATLGGGYIQYF. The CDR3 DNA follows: TGTGCCACCTTAGGGGGGGGCTACATTCAGTACTTC.

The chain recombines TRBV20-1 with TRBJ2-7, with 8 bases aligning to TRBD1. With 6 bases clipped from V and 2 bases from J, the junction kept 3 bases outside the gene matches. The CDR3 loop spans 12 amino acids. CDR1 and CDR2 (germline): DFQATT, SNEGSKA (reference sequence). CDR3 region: CSAPGGAYEQYF. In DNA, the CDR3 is TGCAGTGCCCCAGGGGGCGCCTACGAGCAGTACTTC.

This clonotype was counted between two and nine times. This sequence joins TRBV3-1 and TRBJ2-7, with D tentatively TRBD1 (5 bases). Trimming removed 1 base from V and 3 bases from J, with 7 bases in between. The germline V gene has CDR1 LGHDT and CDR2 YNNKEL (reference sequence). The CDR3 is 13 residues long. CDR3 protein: CASSQGRGYEQYV. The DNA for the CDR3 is TGTGCCAGCAGCCAAGGTAGGGGCTACGAGCAGTACGTC.

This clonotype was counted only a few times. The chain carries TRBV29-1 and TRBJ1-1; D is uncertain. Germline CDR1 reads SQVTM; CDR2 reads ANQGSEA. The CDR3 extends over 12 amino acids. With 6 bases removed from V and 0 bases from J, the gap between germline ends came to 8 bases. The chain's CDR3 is CSVNTMNTEAFF. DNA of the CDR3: TGCAGCGTAAATACCATGAACACTGAAGCTTTCTTT.

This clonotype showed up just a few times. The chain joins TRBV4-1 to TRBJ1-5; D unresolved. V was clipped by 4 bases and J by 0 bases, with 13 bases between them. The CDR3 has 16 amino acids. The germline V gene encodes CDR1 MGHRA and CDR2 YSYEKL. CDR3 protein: CASSPRYINSNQPQHF. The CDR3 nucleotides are TGCGCCAGCAGCCCGCGGTATATTAATAGCAATCAGCCCCAGCATTTT.

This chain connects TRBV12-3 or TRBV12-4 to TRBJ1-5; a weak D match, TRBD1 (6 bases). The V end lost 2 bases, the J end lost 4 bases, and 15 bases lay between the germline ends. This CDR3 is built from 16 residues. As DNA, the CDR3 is TGTGCCAGCAGTTTAATGGCAGGGGTGGGGAATCAGCCCCAGCATTTT. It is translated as CASSLMAGVGNQPQHF.

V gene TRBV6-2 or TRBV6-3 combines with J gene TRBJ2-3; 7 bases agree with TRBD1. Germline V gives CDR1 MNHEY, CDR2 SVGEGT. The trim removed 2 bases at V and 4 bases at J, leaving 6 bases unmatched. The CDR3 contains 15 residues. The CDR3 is CASSYPLDRPDTQYF. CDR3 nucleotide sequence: TGTGCCAGCAGTTACCCTCTGGACAGGCCAGATACGCAGTATTTT.

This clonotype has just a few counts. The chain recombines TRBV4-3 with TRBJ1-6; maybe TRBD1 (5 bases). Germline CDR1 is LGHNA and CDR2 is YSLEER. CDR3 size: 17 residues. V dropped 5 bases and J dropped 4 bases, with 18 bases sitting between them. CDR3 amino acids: CASSSAGGRLYNSPLHF. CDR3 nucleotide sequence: TGCGCCAGCAGCTCAGCCGGGGGTCGCTTATATAATTCACCCCTCCACTTT.

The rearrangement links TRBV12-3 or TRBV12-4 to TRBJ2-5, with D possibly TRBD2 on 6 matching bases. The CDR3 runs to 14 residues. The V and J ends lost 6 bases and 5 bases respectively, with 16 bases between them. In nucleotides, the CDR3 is TGTGCCAGCAGCTTTAGCGGCTTTTCCGAGACCCAGTACTTC. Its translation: CASSFSGFSETQYF.

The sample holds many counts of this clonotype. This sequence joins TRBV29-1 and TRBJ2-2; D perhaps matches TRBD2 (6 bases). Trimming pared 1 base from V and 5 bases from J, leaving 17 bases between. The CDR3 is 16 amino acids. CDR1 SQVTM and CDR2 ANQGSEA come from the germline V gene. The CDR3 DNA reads TGCAGCGTTGAAGCAGGACGGGGGTCTTGGACCGGGGAGCTGTTTTTT. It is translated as CSVEAGRGSWTGELFF.

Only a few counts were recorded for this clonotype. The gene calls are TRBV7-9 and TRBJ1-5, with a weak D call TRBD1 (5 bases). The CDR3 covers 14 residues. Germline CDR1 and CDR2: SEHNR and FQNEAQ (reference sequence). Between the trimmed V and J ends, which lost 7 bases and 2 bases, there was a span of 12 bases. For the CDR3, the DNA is TGTGCCAGCACCATTGGGGGGGGCAATCAGCCCCAGCATTTT. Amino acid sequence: CASTIGGGNQPQHF. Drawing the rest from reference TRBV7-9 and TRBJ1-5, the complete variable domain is DTGVSQNPRHKITKRGQNVTFRCDPISEHNRLYWYRQTLGQGPEFLTYFQNEAQLEKSRLLSDRFSAERPKGSFSTLEIQRTEQGDSAMYLCASTIGGGNQPQHFGDGTRLSIL.

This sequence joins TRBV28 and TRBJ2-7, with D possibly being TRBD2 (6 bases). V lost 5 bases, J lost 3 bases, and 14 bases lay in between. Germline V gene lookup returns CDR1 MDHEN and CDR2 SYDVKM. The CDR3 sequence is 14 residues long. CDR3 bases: TGTGCCAGCAGTAACTCCGGAGGGTACTACGAGCAGTACGTC. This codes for CASSNSGGYYEQYV.

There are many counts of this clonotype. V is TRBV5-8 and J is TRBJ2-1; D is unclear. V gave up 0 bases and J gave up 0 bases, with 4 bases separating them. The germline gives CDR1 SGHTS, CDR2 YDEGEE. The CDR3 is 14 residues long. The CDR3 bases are TGTGCCAGCAGCTTGGTGAGCTCCTACAATGAGCAGTTCTTC. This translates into CASSLVSSYNEQFF.

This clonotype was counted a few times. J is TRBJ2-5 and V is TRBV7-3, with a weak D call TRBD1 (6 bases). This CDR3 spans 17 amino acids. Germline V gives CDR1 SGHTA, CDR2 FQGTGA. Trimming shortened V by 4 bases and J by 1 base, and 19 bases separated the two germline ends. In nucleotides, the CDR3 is TGTGCCAGCAGCTCGGGCCCGGGACACGGGCGCCAAGAGACCCAGTACTTC. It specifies CASSSGPGHGRQETQYF.